This TCR beta chain was recovered during a study of Graves' ophthalmopathy and Graves' hyperthyroidism (dated by TCRdb to the late 2010s). With regard to the full study: Peripheral blood was collected before any treatment was given, at the time of initial diagnosis. The study used signatures of the TCR beta repertoire to tell Graves' ophthalmopathy apart from Graves' hyperthyroidism and to predict which patients would progress to ophthalmopathy. In total, 135 blood samples were TCR-sequenced: 43 ophthalmopathy, under 85 hyperthyroidism and approximately 17 hyperthyroidism-to-ophthalmopathy patients. A discovery set of about a hundred patients (more than 40 ophthalmopathy, about 55 stable hyperthyroidism) was enrolled to explore V-J signatures distinguishing ophthalmopathy from hyperthyroidism. The independent validation cohort included 18 to 20 hyperthyroidism patients plus 17 patients who later progressed from hyperthyroidism to ophthalmopathy. T-cell repertoires of thyroid tissue and blood were compared in 5 or 6 hyperthyroidism patients. After sampling, hyperthyroidism patients received methimazole starting at 30 mg daily, and ophthalmopathy patients received high-dose intravenous methylprednisolone.

For repertoire sequencing, TCR beta CDR3 regions were amplified from RNA transcripts. The first round was an RT-PCR using HTBI primers with the Qiagen OneStep RT-PCR kit, and this first round was followed by a second-round multiplex PCR, then size selection and purification. Libraries were sequenced on an Illumina HiSeq2000 using paired-end 100 bp reads. In the paper's pipeline: SOAPnuke was used to process the reads, throwing out any read that had adapters, had uncalled bases, had a mean Phred below 15, or lacked an exact constant-primer or identifier match. COPE v1.2.5 was used to merge high-quality paired reads. Clonotypes were defined as unique nucleotide sequences and were aligned to IMGT TRB V, D and J references using MiTCR v1.1. Analysis was restricted to V-J combinations with a frequency above 0.0001, which covered 99.2% of repertoires. A TCR clonal expansion and chaos score per V-J combination was defined as the ratio of F50 clonal expansion to chaos observed in the TCRdist matrix. Welch's t-statistics and random forest were used to reduce the features to approximately 13 V-J combinations, which were then used as input to a naive Bayes classifier. Thyroid-blood repertoire similarity was quantified with the Morisita-Horn index. In-frame beta chains were kept once TCRdb had trimmed the public reads at Q25 with fastp and called clones with MiXCR. Every distinct CDR3 protein forms one entry, paired with its most common genes and DNA. The V and J calls follow TCRdb's processing rather than the paper's. The sample data list 650,000 to 900,000 distinct CDR3 sequences, and about 44% of these were observed just once. About 40% of the sample is held by the ten biggest clonotypes.

Taken from the germline V gene (reference sequence), the CDR1 and CDR2 loops are LNHNV and YYDKDF. Including the terminal cysteine and phenylalanine, the CDR3 comprises 15 residues. The only DNA kept is the CDR3, 45 bases in frame from the first base. V is cut by 0 bases and J by 12 bases, and the space between the germline ends is 20 bases. Beyond this particular receptor, the publication reports: Sample size was not statistically predetermined, and group allocation was not concealed from the investigators. Most of the expanded thyroid clonotypes with a frequency above 0.001 were also detected in blood, and it was suggested that the thyroid immune response may be reflected by blood repertoires. In cross-validation, the 13-signature model distinguished ophthalmopathy from stable hyperthyroidism with approximately 85% sensitivity and just under 84% specificity, and in the test set the corresponding values were approximately 80% and 75%. In validation, the model predicted ophthalmopathy progression with over 60% sensitivity and around 72% specificity; 12 predicted patients were CT-confirmed with GO in a median of about 7.1 months.

Ophthalmopathy patients had moderately to severely active disease, Clinical Activity Score of at least 3, NOSPECS grade of at least 4, and disease duration under 3 months. Anyone with other autoimmune diseases, uncontrolled infections, pregnancy or lactation was excluded from the study. Diagnosis relied on clinical symptoms, serum thyroxine, TRAb, thyroid ultrasound and orbital computed tomography. PBMCs were isolated from 10 ml of fresh peripheral blood by Ficoll-Paque density gradient centrifugation. Total RNA was extracted with Trizol reagent and quality-checked on an Agilent 2100 Bioanalyzer. In regard to this clonotype: Its antigen is not yet known. No base quality information exists; no much larger clone differs at one position.

The TCR was taken from an adult man with Graves' ophthalmopathy. The V gene is TRBV15 and the J gene is TRBJ1-2, with no D gene named confidently. The sample was peripheral blood. The CDR3 protein: CATSREFTKGSGNTF. Here is the DNA: TGTGCCACCAGCAGAGAGTTCACGAAGGGATCTGGAAACACCTTC.